This entry features one TCR beta chain sequence. This sample stems from a study of blood T cell repertoires in COVID-19. Study-wide background: Donors in the United States, Italy and Spain gave samples during acute or convalescent COVID-19. The cDNA or gDNA used as material had been derived from T cells, B-cell-depleted T cells, or PBMCs.

CDR3 size: 12 residues. In germline, CDR1 is MDHEN, CDR2 SYDVKM. Trimming pared 2 bases from V and 6 bases from J, leaving 5 bases between. As originally analysed: Reference gene primers were amplified, and this amplification served to estimate nucleated cell counts. Generated by immunoSEQ multiplex PCR, the TCRdb table keeps only in-frame clones and is missing some. For V, J and clone size, that table is used; D and trimming come from the DNA. This table has tens of thousands of clones, 80% to 85% appearing once. V is TRBV28 and J is TRBJ1-5, with unresolved D. The sample was peripheral blood. The TCR comes from a man of 80 years or more with acute or convalescent COVID-19. The CDR3 sequence: CASSLLGQPQHF. CDR3 bases: TGTGCCAGCAGTTTACTCGGTCAGCCCCAGCATTTT.